The 30 T cell receptor beta chains below come from one sample, sequenced in a study of cytomegalovirus exposure and HLA in healthy donors. The PCR had 60 Vbeta and 13 Jbeta primers. The table came from immunoSEQ multiplex PCR; TCRdb's copy has only in-frame clones and leaves some out. Among 150,000 to 200,000 clones, around 80% were seen once, and the ten largest hold about 2.5%. Sequencing used PBMCs. The source is a woman in her twenties or thirties in good health and CMV-seropositive.

The chain joins TRBV5-4 to TRBJ2-7; TRBD1 agrees at 9 bases. This CDR3 spans 13 amino acids. V was pared by 4 bases and J by 3 bases, with 2 bases of the junction left unmatched. Germline V gene data show CDR1 as SGHNT and CDR2 as YYREEE (reference sequence). In nucleotides, the CDR3 is TGTGCCAGCAGCACGGGACAGGGCTACGAGCAGTACTTC. Translating it yields CASSTGQGYEQYF. Based on the CDR3 plus reference TRBV5-4 and TRBJ2-7, the full variable domain is ETGVTQSPTHLIKTRGQQVTLRCSSQSGHNTVSWYQQALGQGPQFIFQYYREEENGRGNFPPRFSGLQFPNYSSELNVNALELDDSALYLCASSTGQGYEQYFGPGTRLTVT.

V usage is TRBV28 and J usage is TRBJ1-5; D call uncertain. The CDR3 is 14 residues long. CDR1 and CDR2 from the germline V gene are MDHEN and SYDVKM. V gave up 8 bases and J gave up 0 bases, with 11 bases separating them. The DNA for the CDR3 is TGTGCCAGCTCCGGAGGCGGTAGCAATCAGCCCCAGCATTTT. This encodes CASSGGGSNQPQHF.

In the case of this clone: The junction and the germline gene differ at one end; a read error may be behind it. The gene calls are TRBV5-6 and TRBJ2-3; maybe TRBD2 (6 bases). The CDR3 extends over 15 amino acids. Germline lookup yields CDR1 SGHDT and CDR2 YYEEEE. CDR3 DNA: TGTGCCAGCACCTTGGGGCTAGCGCGGCCAGATACGCAGTATTTT. Translated, it gives CASTLGLARPDTQYF.

The genes are TRBV6-5 and TRBJ2-5, with D possibly TRBD1 on 5 matching bases. The V end lost 4 bases, the J end lost 1 base, and 10 bases lay between the germline ends. Germline lookup yields CDR1 MNHEY and CDR2 SVGAGI. The CDR3 consists of 14 residues. This chain's CDR3 is CASSSPGLQETQYF. The CDR3 nucleotides read TGTGCCAGCAGTTCCCCAGGGCTCCAAGAGACCCAGTACTTC.

The V call is TRBV7-9, the J call TRBJ1-1; maybe TRBD1 (6 bases). Trimming removed 2 bases at V and 4 bases at J, with 11 bases between. This CDR3 has 14 residues. Germline assignment: CDR1 SEHNR and CDR2 FQNEAQ (reference sequence). CDR3 loop: CASSLSRGRTEAFF. CDR3 DNA sequence: TGTGCCAGCAGCTTAAGCAGGGGCCGCACTGAAGCTTTCTTT.

The V and J genes are TRBV19 and TRBJ1-2; 8 bases are shared with TRBD1. V shed 6 bases and J 3 bases; nucleotides not matched to a gene: 15. Per germline, CDR1 LNHDA and CDR2 SQIVND (reference sequence). The CDR3 is made up of 17 amino acids. CDR3 residues: CASRKQGDFGGDYGYTF. The CDR3 DNA sequence: TGTGCCAGTAGAAAACAGGGGGATTTCGGGGGAGACTATGGCTACACCTTC.

The rearrangement links TRBV19 to TRBJ1-2, with TRBD1 matching over 7 bases. Unmatched junction bases numbered 12, after V lost 10 bases and J lost 4 bases. The CDR3 contains 14 residues. Germline V gives CDR1 LNHDA, CDR2 SQIVND (reference sequence). The CDR3 bases are TGTGCCACAAGGGCGGGACAGTGGGCCTATGGCTACACCTTC. This gives the protein CATRAGQWAYGYTF.

The chain has TRBV7-3 and TRBJ2-3; 12 nucleotides align to TRBD2. Germline assignment: CDR1 SGHTA and CDR2 FQGTGA. V shed 3 bases and J 6 bases; nucleotides not matched to a gene: 7. This CDR3 comprises 16 residues. CDR3 DNA: TGTGCCAGCAGCTTGGCTAGCGGGGGGGCAGGGGATACGCAGTATTTT. It encodes CASSLASGGAGDTQYF.

This clone occurred a few times. This chain connects TRBV2 to TRBJ1-5; D possibly corresponds to TRBD1 (6 bases). CDR1 is SNHLY and CDR2 is FYNNEI in the germline V gene. V dropped 1 base and J dropped 7 bases, with 23 bases sitting between them. The CDR3 extends over 18 amino acids. This CDR3 reads CASSEGGTDSLAEQPQHF. CDR3 sequence (DNA): TGTGCCAGCAGTGAAGGGGGGACGGACAGTCTTGCAGAGCAGCCCCAGCATTTT.

This clone has only one observation. The genes are TRBV7-9 and TRBJ2-7, with 8 bases that match TRBD1. The ends lost 0 bases at V and 5 bases at J; junction bases unmatched: 0. The CDR3 runs 13 residues. CDR1 is SEHNR and CDR2 is FQNEAQ in the germline V gene (reference sequence). DNA of the CDR3: TGTGCCAGCAGCTTAGCACAGGGGGACGAGCAGTACTTC. It specifies CASSLAQGDEQYF.

The rearrangement joins TRBV19 to TRBJ2-5, with D maybe TRBD2 (6 bases). The CDR3 consists of 16 residues. From germline, CDR1 is LNHDA and CDR2 SQIVND (reference sequence). V lost 3 bases, J lost 0 bases, and 14 bases lay in between. CDR3 DNA sequence: TGTGCCAGTAGTATCCCCGGGGCGGGGTACCAAGAGACCCAGTACTTC. Translation: CASSIPGAGYQETQYF.

The J gene is TRBJ1-4, the V gene TRBV14, with 9 bases lining up with TRBD1. V trimming: 3 bases; J trimming: 8 bases; junction bases outside the gene matches: 10. Germline CDR1 reads SGHDN; CDR2 reads FVKESK. The CDR3 is made up of 16 amino acids. The CDR3: CASSHSPGQGREKLFF. In DNA, the CDR3 is TGTGCCAGCAGCCACTCGCCGGGACAGGGTCGGGAAAAACTGTTTTTT.

This clone has only one observation. V usage is TRBV7-2 and J usage is TRBJ2-1, with TRBD2 identical over 12 bases. Looked up from germline, CDR1 is SGHTA and CDR2 is FQGNSA. This CDR3 contains 15 residues. The trim removed 5 bases at V and 12 bases at J, leaving 11 bases unmatched. The CDR3 loop reads CASSPWTSGVYGQFF. CDR3 sequence (DNA): TGTGCCAGCAGCCCTTGGACTAGCGGGGTTTATGGGCAGTTCTTC.

The chain couples TRBV28 to TRBJ1-6; 7 nucleotides match TRBD1. CDR1 and CDR2 from the germline V gene are MDHEN and SYDVKM. Germline trimming cut 3 bases from V and 6 bases from J; bases unmatched to any gene: 8. This CDR3 has 16 residues. In DNA, the CDR3 is TGTGCCAGCAGTTTTCGACAGGGACCGGGTAATTCACCCCTCCACTTT. Its protein product is CASSFRQGPGNSPLHF.

The J gene is TRBJ1-2, the V gene TRBV5-6; D is possibly TRBD1 (6 bases). Germline V gene sequence: CDR1 SGHDT, CDR2 YYEEEE. The CDR3 runs to 12 residues. V was clipped by 4 bases and J by 14 bases, with 18 bases between them. CDR3: CASSPQTGKITF. The CDR3 DNA reads as TGTGCCAGCAGCCCTCAGACAGGAAAAATAACCTTC.

The chain uses TRBV7-9 and TRBJ1-4; D remains ambiguous. CDR1 is SEHNR and CDR2 is FQNEAQ in the germline V gene (reference sequence). Trimming took 6 bases from V and 10 from J, leaving 15 bases between them. The CDR3 is made up of 13 amino acids. CDR3 sequence (DNA): TGTGCCAGCAGTGCGAGCCGTAGTGGAAAACTGTTTTTT. Translated, it gives CASSASRSGKLFF.

This clone appeared once. This chain links TRBV6-4 with TRBJ2-2; D is perhaps TRBD1 (6 bases). CDR3 size: 14 residues. Germline CDR1 and CDR2: MRHNA and SNTAGT. Trimming took 4 bases from V and 1 from J, leaving 7 bases between them. The DNA for the CDR3 is TGTGCCAGCAGTGTGGACAGGAACACCGGGGAGCTGTTTTTT. As protein: CASSVDRNTGELFF.

The chain has TRBV9 and TRBJ2-5; 10 nucleotides agree with TRBD2. Trimming cost V 0 bases and J 3 bases; bases outside gene matches: 17. The CDR3 covers 20 residues. CDR1 is SGDLS and CDR2 is YYNGEE in the germline V gene. The CDR3 nucleotides read TGTGCCAGCAGCGTAGGAATAGGTACTAGCGGGGACAACCCTAAAGAGACCCAGTACTTC. Translated: CASSVGIGTSGDNPKETQYF.

The CDR3 nucleotides read TGCGCCAGCAGTGAAGGGGGCTCCTATGGCTACACCTTC. Protein sequence: CASSEGGSYGYTF. The rearrangement uses TRBV10-1 and TRBJ1-2, with 7 bases identical to TRBD1. In germline, CDR1 is WNHNN, CDR2 SYGVQD (reference sequence). Trimming at V came to 3 bases and at J to 4 bases, leaving 2 bases not matched to a gene. The CDR3 loop spans 13 amino acids.

The CDR3 DNA sequence: TGTGCCAGCGGTTCCAGGGAAACTAATGAAAAACTGTTTTTT. Amino acid sequence: CASGSRETNEKLFF. V and J are TRBV7-9 and TRBJ1-4, with D maybe TRBD1 (5 bases). CDR3 length: 14 amino acids. V lost 8 bases and J lost 1, with 11 bases in between. Germline lookup yields CDR1 SEHNR and CDR2 FQNEAQ (reference sequence).

This sequence joins TRBV6-9 and TRBJ1-4; 7 nucleotides align to TRBD1. CDR1 and CDR2 (germline): MNHGY, SVAAGI. The V and J ends lost 4 bases and 2 bases, in that order; junction bases with no gene match: 10. The CDR3 sequence is 17 residues long. The CDR3 loop reads CASSFDRVPGTNEKLFF. CDR3 nucleotide sequence: TGTGCCAGCAGTTTTGACAGGGTCCCGGGGACTAATGAAAAACTGTTTTTT.

This clone appeared a single time. The chain links TRBV2 to TRBJ2-1; TRBD2 matches 9 bases. This CDR3 is 13 amino acids long. Germline CDR1 reads SNHLY; CDR2 reads FYNNEI. The V segment lost 4 bases and the J segment 9 bases; nucleotides outside the gene matches: 4. CDR3 loop: CASSVMRGGEQFF. DNA for the CDR3: TGTGCCAGCAGTGTAATGCGGGGGGGTGAGCAGTTCTTC.

Only one count was recorded for this clone. The chain uses TRBV28 and TRBJ2-6; no reliable D call. Looked up from germline, CDR1 is MDHEN and CDR2 is SYDVKM. Trimming shortened V by 8 bases and J by 1 base, and 6 bases separated the two germline ends. This CDR3 spans 13 amino acids. The CDR3 DNA is TGTGCCAGCTCGTTATCTGGGGCCAACGTCCTGACTTTC. Its protein is CASSLSGANVLTF. Full variable domain (remainder filled in from reference TRBV28 and TRBJ2-6): DVKVTQSSRYLVKRTGEKVFLECVQDMDHENMFWYRQDPGLGLRLIYFSYDVKMKEKGDIPEGYSVSREKKERFSLILESASTNQTSMYLCASSLSGANVLTFGAGSRLTVL.

The chain carries TRBV19 and TRBJ2-6; tentatively, D is TRBD1 (9 bases). Germline lookup yields CDR1 LNHDA and CDR2 SQIVND (reference sequence). V lost 1 base to trimming and J lost 0 bases, with 22 bases between them. The CDR3 extends over 21 amino acids. In nucleotides, the CDR3 is TGTGCCAGTAGTATAGGTCCTTCGGGGGGGACAGGGCTCTCTGGGGCCAACGTCCTGACTTTC. This gives the protein CASSIGPSGGTGLSGANVLTF.

Only a few counts were recorded for this clone. The V and J genes are TRBV28 and TRBJ2-7; TRBD2 might be the D (5 bases). V lost 3 bases and J lost 0, with 9 bases in between. The CDR3 is 14 residues long. The germline V gene has CDR1 MDHEN and CDR2 SYDVKM. The DNA for the CDR3 is TGTGCCAGCAGTTTCTTAGGGAGCTCCTACGAGCAGTACTTC. It encodes CASSFLGSSYEQYF.

This clone was seen only once. The J gene is TRBJ2-7, the V gene TRBV2; no reliable D call. V lost 8 bases and J 7 bases, leaving 15 bases between the germline ends. This CDR3 has 12 amino acids. Germline V CDR1 and CDR2: SNHLY, FYNNEI. CDR3 sequence (DNA): TGTGCCAGCTTTTTTTGGCCTTGGGAGCAGTACTTC. It yields the protein CASFFWPWEQYF.

This chain links TRBV6-5 with TRBJ2-7, with 8 bases that match TRBD2. J was trimmed by 2 bases and V by 8 bases; bases with no gene match: 5. Germline V CDR1 and CDR2: MNHEY, SVGAGI. The CDR3 spans 13 residues. CDR3 DNA: TGTGCCAGCCGTTCGGGGGGGCCCTACGAGCAGTACTTC. Amino acid sequence: CASRSGGPYEQYF.

The CDR3: CASSPLPRKNIQYF. In DNA, the CDR3 is TGTGCCAGCAGTCCTTTACCGCGGAAAAACATTCAGTACTTC. The chain is built from TRBV27 and TRBJ2-4; D is unclear. Germline CDR1 MNHEY, CDR2 SMNVEV (reference sequence). V was clipped by 5 bases and J by 4 bases, with 12 bases between them. This CDR3 spans 14 amino acids.

The CDR3 DNA reads as TGTGCCAGCAGTGTTAGCGGGGGGGGCGAGCAGTACTTC. It is translated as CASSVSGGGEQYF. This rearrangement joins TRBV28 to TRBJ2-7; 11 bases fit TRBD2. The trim removed 5 bases at V and 6 bases at J, leaving 3 bases unmatched. Germline CDR1 reads MDHEN; CDR2 reads SYDVKM. This CDR3 is built from 13 residues. The full variable domain, completed using reference TRBV28 and TRBJ2-7, is DVKVTQSSRYLVKRTGEKVFLECVQDMDHENMFWYRQDPGLGLRLIYFSYDVKMKEKGDIPEGYSVSREKKERFSLILESASTNQTSMYLCASSVSGGGEQYFGPGTRLTVT.

V gene TRBV9 combines with J gene TRBJ1-3; D remains unclear. Per the germline V gene, CDR1 is SGDLS and CDR2 is YYNGEE. The CDR3 is made up of 16 amino acids. Trimming shortened V by 3 bases and J by 4 bases, and 17 bases separated the two germline ends. The CDR3: CASSGAPSKEGNTIYF. CDR3 nucleotide sequence: TGTGCCAGCAGCGGGGCCCCCTCAAAGGAAGGAAACACCATATATTTT.